Sequencing of this TCR beta chain was carried out in a study of OX40 agonist ivuxolimab in advanced cancers. Whole-study context: Dose-escalation patients had hepatocellular carcinoma, melanoma, renal cell or head and neck cancer. Enrollees could have had prior anti-PD-1, anti-PD-L1 or anti-CTLA-4 therapy, which about 40% had received.

With regard to this clone: Its antigen remains unknown.

The assay was immunoSEQ multiplex PCR, and TCRdb's table has in-frame clones only and misses some. The table has more than 9,500 clones, less than 90% seen once. Study-level results: The antigens recognized by the expanded peripheral T cells, that is their antigen specificity, were not determined. In the 0.1 to 3.0 mg/kg range, CD4+ and CD8+ blood T cells had expanded clonally by week 6.

Sequencing used CD4+ or CD8+ T cells sorted from blood, obtained in a trial of the OX40 agonist ivuxolimab. The clonotype comes from an adult with an advanced solid tumor such as melanoma, head and neck, liver or kidney cancer.

The CDR3 DNA follows: TGTGCCAGCAGTTACCGACTGGGTTCCTACGAGCAGTACTTC. Its translation: CASSYRLGSYEQYF. The chain combines TRBV27 with TRBJ2-7; D is uncertain. V lost 4 bases and J 1 base, leaving 11 bases between the germline ends. The CDR3 spans 14 residues. Germline V CDR1 and CDR2: MNHEY, SMNVEV (reference sequence).